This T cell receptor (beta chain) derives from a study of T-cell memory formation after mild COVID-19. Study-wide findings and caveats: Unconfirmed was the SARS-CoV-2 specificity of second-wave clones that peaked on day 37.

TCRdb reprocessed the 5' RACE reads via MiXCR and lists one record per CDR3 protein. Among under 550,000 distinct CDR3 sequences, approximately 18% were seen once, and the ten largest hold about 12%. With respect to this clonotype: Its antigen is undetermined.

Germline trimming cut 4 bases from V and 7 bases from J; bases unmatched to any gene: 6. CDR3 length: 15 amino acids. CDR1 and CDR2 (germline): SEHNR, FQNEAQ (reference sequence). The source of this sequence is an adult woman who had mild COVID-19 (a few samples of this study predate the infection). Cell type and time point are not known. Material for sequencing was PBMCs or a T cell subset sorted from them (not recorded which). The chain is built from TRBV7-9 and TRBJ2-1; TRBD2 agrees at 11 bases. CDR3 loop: CASSSRTSGRNEQFF. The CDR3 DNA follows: TGTGCCAGCAGCTCCCGGACTAGCGGGCGGAATGAGCAGTTCTTC.